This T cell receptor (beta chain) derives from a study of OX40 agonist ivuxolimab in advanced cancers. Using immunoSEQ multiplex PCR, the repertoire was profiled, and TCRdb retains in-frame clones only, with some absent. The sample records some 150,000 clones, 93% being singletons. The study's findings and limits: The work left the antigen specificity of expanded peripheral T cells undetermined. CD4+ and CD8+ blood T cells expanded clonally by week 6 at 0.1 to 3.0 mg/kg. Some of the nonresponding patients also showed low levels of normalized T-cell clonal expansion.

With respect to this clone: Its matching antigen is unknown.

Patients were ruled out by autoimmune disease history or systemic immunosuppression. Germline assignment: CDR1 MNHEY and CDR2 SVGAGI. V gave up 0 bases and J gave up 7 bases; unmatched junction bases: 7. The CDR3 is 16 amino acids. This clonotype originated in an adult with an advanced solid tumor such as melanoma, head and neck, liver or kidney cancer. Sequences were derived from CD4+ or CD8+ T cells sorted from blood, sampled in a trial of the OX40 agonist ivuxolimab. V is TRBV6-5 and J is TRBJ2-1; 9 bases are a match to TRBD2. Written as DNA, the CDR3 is TGTGCCAGCAGTTACTCGATGACTAGCGGCCAGAATGAGCAGTTCTTC. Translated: CASSYSMTSGQNEQFF.